This TCR beta chain was documented in a study of CD8 T cells in cerebrospinal fluid in Alzheimer's disease. A live/dead marker was used to sort live CSF cells for droplet sequencing. 10X single-cell V(D)J and 5' gene-expression libraries profiled CSF cells. TCRdb processed the 10x single-cell sequencing reads again and assigns one entry to each CDR3 protein, with no DNA. The sample has about 1,300 distinct CDR3 sequences, and its top ten clones hold roughly a tenth. By frequency, this clonotype is medium-sized (0.01 to 0.1%). The source of this sequence is a human donor with mild cognitive impairment. Material for sequencing was cerebrospinal fluid.

The CDR3 sequence: CASNLIRGTEAFF. V usage is TRBV2 and J usage is TRBJ1-1. This CDR3 contains 13 residues. Germline V gene sequence: CDR1 SNHLY, CDR2 FYNNEI.